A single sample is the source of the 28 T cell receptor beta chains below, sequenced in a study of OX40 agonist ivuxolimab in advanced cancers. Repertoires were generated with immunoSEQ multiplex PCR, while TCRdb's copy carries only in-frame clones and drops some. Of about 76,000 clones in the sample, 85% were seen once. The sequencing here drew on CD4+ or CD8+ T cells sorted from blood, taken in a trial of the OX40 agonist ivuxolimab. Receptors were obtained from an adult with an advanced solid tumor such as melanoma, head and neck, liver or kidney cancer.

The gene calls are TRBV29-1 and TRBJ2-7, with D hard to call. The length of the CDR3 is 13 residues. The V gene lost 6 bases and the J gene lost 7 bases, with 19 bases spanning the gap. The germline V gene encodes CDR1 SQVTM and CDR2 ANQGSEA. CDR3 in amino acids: CSVHLNRAREQYF. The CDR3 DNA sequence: TGCAGCGTGCACCTAAACAGAGCTCGGGAGCAGTACTTC.

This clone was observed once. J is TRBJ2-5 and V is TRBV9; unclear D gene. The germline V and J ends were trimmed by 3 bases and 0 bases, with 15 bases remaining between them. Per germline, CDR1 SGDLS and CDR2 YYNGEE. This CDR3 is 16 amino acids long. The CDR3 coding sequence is TGTGCCAGCAGCGGTTCGGGTATCGGATACCAAGAGACCCAGTACTTC. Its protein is CASSGSGIGYQETQYF.

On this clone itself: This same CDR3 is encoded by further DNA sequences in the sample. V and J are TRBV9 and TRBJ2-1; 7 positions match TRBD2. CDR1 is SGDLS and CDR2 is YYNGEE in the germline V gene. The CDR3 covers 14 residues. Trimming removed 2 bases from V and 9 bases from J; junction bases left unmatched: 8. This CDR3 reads CASSVYSGGGEQFF. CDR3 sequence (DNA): TGTGCCAGCAGCGTTTATTCGGGGGGTGGTGAGCAGTTCTTC.

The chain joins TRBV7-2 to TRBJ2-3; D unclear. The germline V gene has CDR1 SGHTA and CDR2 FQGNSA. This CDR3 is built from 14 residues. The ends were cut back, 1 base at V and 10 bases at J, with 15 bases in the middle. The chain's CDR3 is CASSLEVAKDAQYF. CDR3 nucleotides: TGTGCCAGCAGCTTAGAGGTCGCGAAGGACGCGCAGTATTTT.

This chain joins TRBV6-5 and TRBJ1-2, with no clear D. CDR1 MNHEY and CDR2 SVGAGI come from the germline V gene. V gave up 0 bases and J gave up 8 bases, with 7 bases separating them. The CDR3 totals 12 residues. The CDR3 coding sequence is TGTGCCAGCAGTTACTCGTCTTGGGGCTACACCTTC. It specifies CASSYSSWGYTF.

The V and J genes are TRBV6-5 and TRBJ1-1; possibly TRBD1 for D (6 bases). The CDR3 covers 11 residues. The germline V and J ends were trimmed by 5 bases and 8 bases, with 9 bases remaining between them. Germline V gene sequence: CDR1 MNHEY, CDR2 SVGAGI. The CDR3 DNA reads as TGTGCCAGCAGTCAACAGGGAGAAGCTTTCTTT. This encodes CASSQQGEAFF.

CDR3 residues: CAWGRGRGRGTEAFF. CDR3 bases: TGTGCCTGGGGCCGAGGGAGGGGGCGCGGTACTGAAGCTTTCTTT. The chain recombines TRBV30 with TRBJ1-1; 7 bases are a match to TRBD1. V gave up 5 bases and J gave up 5 bases; unmatched junction bases: 14. Germline V CDR1 and CDR2: GTSNPN, SVGIG (reference sequence). The CDR3 has 15 amino acids.

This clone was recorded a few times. The CDR3 reads CASSQEEVQGDLSFF. The CDR3, as DNA: TGCGCCAGCAGCCAAGAAGAGGTGCAGGGGGACCTATCTTTCTTT. The chain links TRBV4-1 to TRBJ1-1, with TRBD1 identical over 7 bases. In germline, CDR1 is MGHRA, CDR2 YSYEKL. The CDR3 is 15 amino acids. The V segment lost 0 bases and the J segment 12 bases; nucleotides outside the gene matches: 13.

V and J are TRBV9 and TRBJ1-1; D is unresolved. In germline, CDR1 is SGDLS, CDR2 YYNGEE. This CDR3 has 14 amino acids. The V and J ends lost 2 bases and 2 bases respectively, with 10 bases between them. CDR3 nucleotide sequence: TGTGCCAGCAGCGTCGGACGGGAAAACACTGAAGCTTTCTTT. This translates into CASSVGRENTEAFF.

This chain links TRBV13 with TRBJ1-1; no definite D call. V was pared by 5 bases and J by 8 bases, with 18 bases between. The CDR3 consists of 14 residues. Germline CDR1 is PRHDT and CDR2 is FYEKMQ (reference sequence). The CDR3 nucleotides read TGTGCCAGCAGCCGAGAGCGACGGTTTCGCGAAGCTTTCTTT. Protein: CASSRERRFREAFF.

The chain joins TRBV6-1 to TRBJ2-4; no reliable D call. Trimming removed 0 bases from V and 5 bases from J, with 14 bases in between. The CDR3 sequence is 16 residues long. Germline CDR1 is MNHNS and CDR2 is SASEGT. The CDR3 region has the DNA TGTGCCAGCAGTGAAGCGCTTCGAGCAGGTCAAAACATTCAGTACTTC. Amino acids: CASSEALRAGQNIQYF.

The CDR3 here is CASSLVGDKRYEQYF. DNA for the CDR3: TGCGCCAGCAGCTTGGTAGGAGACAAACGCTACGAGCAGTACTTC. This chain links TRBV5-1 with TRBJ2-7; the D is unclear. Germline loops: CDR1 SGHRS, CDR2 YFSETQ. This CDR3 has 15 residues. V was clipped by 0 bases and J by 3 bases, with 13 bases between them.

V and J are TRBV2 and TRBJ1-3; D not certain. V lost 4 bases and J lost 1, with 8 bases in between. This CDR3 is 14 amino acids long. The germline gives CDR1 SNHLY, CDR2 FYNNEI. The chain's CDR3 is CASSASASGNTIYF. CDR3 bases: TGTGCCAGCAGTGCGTCGGCGTCTGGAAACACCATATATTTT.

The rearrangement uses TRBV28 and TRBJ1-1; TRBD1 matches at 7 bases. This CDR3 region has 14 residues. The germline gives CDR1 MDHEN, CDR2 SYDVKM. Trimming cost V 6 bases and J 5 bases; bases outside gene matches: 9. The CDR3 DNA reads TGTGCCAGCAGACGAAGGGGGCATGAGACTGAAGCTTTCTTT. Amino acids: CASRRRGHETEAFF.

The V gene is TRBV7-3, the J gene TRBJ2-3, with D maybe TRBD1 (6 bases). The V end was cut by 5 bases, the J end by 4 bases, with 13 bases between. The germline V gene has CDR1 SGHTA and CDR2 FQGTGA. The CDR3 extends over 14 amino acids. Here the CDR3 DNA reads TGTGCCAGCAGCCCGAGAGGGGGATCAGATACGCAGTATTTT. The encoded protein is CASSPRGGSDTQYF.

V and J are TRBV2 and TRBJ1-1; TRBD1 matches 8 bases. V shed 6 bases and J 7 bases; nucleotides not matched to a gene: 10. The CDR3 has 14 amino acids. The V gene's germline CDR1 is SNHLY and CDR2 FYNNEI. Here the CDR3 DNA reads TGTGCCAGCAGCCGAACTACAGACAGGGGTGAAGCTTTCTTT. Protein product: CASSRTTDRGEAFF.

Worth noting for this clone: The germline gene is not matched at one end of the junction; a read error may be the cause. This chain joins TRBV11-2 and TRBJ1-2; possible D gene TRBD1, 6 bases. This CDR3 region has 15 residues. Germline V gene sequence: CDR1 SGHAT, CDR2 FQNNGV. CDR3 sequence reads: CASSQAGGARYGYTF. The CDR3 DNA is TGCGCCAGCAGCCAAGCGGGGGGCGCACGGTATGGCTACACCTTC.

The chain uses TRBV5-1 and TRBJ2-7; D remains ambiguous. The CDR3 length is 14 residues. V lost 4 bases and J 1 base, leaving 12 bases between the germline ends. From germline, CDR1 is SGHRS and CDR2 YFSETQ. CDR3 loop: CASSPPMRSYEQYF. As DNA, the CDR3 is TGCGCCAGCAGCCCCCCTATGAGGTCCTACGAGCAGTACTTC.

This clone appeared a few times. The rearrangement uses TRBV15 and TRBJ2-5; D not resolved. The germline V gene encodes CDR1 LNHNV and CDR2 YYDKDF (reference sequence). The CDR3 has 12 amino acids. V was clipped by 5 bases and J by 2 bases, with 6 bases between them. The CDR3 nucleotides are TGTGCCACCAGCGTGGGGCAAGAGACCCAGTACTTC. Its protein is CATSVGQETQYF.

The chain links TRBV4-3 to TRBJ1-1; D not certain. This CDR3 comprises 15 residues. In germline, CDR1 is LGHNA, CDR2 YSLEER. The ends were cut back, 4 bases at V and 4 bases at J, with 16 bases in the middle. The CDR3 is CASSLREGIGTEAFF. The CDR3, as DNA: TGCGCCAGCAGCCTAAGAGAAGGAATAGGCACTGAAGCTTTCTTT.

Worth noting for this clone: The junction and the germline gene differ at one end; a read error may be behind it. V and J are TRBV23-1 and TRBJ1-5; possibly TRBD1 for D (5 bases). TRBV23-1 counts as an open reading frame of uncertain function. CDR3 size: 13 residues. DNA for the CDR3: TGCACCAGCAGTGCGGGGGGCAATCAGCCCCAGCATTTT. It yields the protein CTSSAGGNQPQHF.

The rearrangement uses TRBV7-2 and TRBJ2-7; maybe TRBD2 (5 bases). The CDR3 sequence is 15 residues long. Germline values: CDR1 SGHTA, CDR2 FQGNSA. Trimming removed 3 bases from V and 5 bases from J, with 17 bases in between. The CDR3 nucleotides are TGTGCCAGCAGCTTTGAGGCTGCTAGCCGAAACGAGCAGTACTTC. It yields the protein CASSFEAASRNEQYF. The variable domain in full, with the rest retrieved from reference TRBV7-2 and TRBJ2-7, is GAGVSQSPSNKVTEKGKDVELRCDPISGHTALYWYRQSLGQGLEFLIYFQGNSAPDKSGLPSDRFSAERTGGSVSTLTIQRTQQEDSAVYLCASSFEAASRNEQYFGPGTRLTVT.

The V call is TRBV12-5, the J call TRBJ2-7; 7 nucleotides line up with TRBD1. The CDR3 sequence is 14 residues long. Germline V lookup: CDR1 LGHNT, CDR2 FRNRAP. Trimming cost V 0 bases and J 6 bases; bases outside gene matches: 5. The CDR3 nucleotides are TGTGCTAGTGGTTTGGTTAGGGACAGAAGCGAGCAGTACTTC. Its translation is CASGLVRDRSEQYF.

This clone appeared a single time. CDR3 DNA: TGTGCCAGTAGTTCGACAGGGTATACTTATAATTCACCCCTCCACTTT. This sequence encodes CASSSTGYTYNSPLHF. The chain employs TRBV19 and TRBJ1-6, with 7 bases aligning to TRBD1. V trimming: 5 bases; J trimming: 4 bases; junction bases outside the gene matches: 8. The CDR3 is 16 amino acids. In germline, CDR1 is LNHDA, CDR2 SQIVND (reference sequence).

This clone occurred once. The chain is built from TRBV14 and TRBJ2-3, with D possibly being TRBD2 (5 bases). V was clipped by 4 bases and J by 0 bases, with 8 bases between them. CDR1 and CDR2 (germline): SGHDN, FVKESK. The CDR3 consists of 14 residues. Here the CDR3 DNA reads TGTGCCAGCAGCCGACGGACTAGCACAGATACGCAGTATTTT. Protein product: CASSRRTSTDTQYF.

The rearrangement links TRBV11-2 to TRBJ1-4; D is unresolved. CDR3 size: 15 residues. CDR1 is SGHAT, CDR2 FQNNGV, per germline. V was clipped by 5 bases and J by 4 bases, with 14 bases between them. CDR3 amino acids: CASSPGRRDNEKLFF. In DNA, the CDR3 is TGTGCCAGCAGCCCTGGGCGGAGGGATAATGAAAAACTGTTTTTT. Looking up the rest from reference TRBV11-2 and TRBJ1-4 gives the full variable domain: EAGVAQSPRYKIIEKRQSVAFWCNPISGHATLYWYQQILGQGPKLLIQFQNNGVVDDSQLPKDRFSAERLKGVDSTLKIQPAKLEDSAVYLCASSPGRRDNEKLFFGSGTQLSVL.

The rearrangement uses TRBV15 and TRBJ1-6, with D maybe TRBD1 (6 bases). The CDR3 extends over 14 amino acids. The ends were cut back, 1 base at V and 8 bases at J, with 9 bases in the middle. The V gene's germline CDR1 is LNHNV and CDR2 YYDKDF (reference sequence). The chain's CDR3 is CATSRGGGYSPLHF. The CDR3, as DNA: TGTGCCACCAGCAGAGGGGGGGGCTATTCACCCCTCCACTTT.

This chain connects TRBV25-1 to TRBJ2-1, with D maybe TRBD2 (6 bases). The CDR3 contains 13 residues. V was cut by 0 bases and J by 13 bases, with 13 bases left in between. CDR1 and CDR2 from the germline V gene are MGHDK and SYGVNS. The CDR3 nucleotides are TGTGCCAGCAGTGAATACGGGACGGGGGTACAGTTCTTC. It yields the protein CASSEYGTGVQFF.